What follows is one TCR beta chain and its context. Which antigen it targets is not known. Per-nucleotide qualities are absent, and no much larger clonotype sits a single base away. The immunoSEQ Assay was used to sequence TCR beta CDR3 regions from DNA. In the original analysis: To compute T cell density, TCR beta template counts were normalized to usable DNA, which was estimated by amplifying housekeeping genes. Richness was estimated using the preseqR package, with extrapolation to 400,000 templates for PBMC samples and to 120,000 templates for tissue samples. Clonality was calculated as one minus Pielou's evenness. Tissue-enriched TCRs were identified through differential abundance testing performed on productive amino-acid clonotypes, with a minimum total count of 5 and an alpha of 0.1. The Jaccard Index and the Morisita Overlap Index were used to measure repertoire overlap between compartments. GLIPH clustered TCR beta CDR3s with public tetramer-defined viral CDR3s; viral motifs required at least three viral sequences plus V-gene enrichment. In TCRdb, the immuneACCESS table is reduced to in-frame sequences with V and J assigned. These tables do not hold every clone; where another copy was compared, an unresolved V gene accounts for under half, and the others remain unexplained. V and J calls and clone size come straight from that table; D and trimming were deduced from the DNA. In this sample the table shows approximately 20,000 clones, roughly four fifths of which occur a single time. About 4% of the sample is held by the ten biggest clonotypes.

The record originates from a study of T cells in localized non-small cell lung cancer (dated by TCRdb to 2019 to 2021). For the study in its entirety: T cell repertoires of 236 early-stage NSCLC patients were analyzed, with tumors being compared against uninvolved tumor-adjacent lungs. The mean age of the NSCLC patients was just over 65 years, with 120 to 150 men and around 99 women. The cohort comprised some 220 treatment-naïve NSCLC patients with resected, localized lung tumors.

On the study overall, not on this receptor specifically: Longer overall survival was associated with higher blood T cell density, whereas shorter survival was associated with higher adjacent-lung clonality. Of the top 100 tumor clones, a median of roughly 53 were detected in paired uninvolved adjacent lung; over 25 were also among that lung's top 100. Uninvolved tumor-adjacent lung showed the highest T cell clonality, higher than tumor, which suggests more focused antigenic responses in the uninvolved tumor-adjacent lung. Because of the exploratory design, TCR variables were selected using unadjusted p-values without false-discovery rate correction. Because multi-region tumor sequencing was not done, intratumor heterogeneity could not be ruled out.

At diagnosis, peripheral blood, uninvolved tumor-adjacent lung and tumor were collected and stored as a combination of fresh-frozen and FFPE material. Blood samples were analyzed as peripheral blood mononuclear cells for TCR repertoire profiling. The source material was peripheral blood, sampled before any cancer treatment. The receptor comes from a man between 40 and 69 years old with stage I lung adenocarcinoma.

The CDR3 in this case is CASRRTSGRVDTQYF. The nucleotide sequence reads TGTGCCAGCAGGCGGACTAGCGGGAGAGTAGATACGCAGTATTTT. The sequence links TRBV28 to TRBJ2-3, with 13 junctional bases fitting TRBD2. The CDR3 goes from the cysteine to the phenylalanine over 15 residues. The entry retains the CDR3 DNA only, 45 bases that are in frame from base 1. As encoded in the germline V gene, CDR1 is MDHEN while CDR2 is SYDVKM. From V the trimming removes 6 bases and from J it removes 5 bases, while the gene matches leave 5 bases of the junction unaccounted for. Beyond the CDR3, the reference TRBV28 and TRBJ2-3 genes provide the residues; the full variable domain reads: DVKVTQSSRYLVKRTGEKVFLECVQDMDHENMFWYRQDPGLGLRLIYFSYDVKMKEKGDIPEGYSVSREKKERFSLILESASTNQTSMYLCASRRTSGRVDTQYFGPGTRLTVL.